One sample yielded the 18 T cell receptor beta chains listed below, sequenced in a study of T cells in Graves' hyperthyroidism and ophthalmopathy. Amplified TCR beta CDR3 regions derived from RNA transcripts. A first-round RT-PCR of the TCR CDR3 used the HTBI primer set. Via MiXCR, TCRdb re-called the multiplex PCR reads, giving one row per CDR3 protein. The sample lists hundreds of thousands of distinct CDR3 sequences, around 21% seen once, with 34% in the top ten. What was sequenced was blood. All receptors come from a man aged 25-40 years with Graves' ophthalmopathy.

This clonotype was picked up many times. This chain connects TRBV7-2 to TRBJ2-7; maybe TRBD2 (5 bases). V gave up 5 bases and J gave up 2 bases, with 13 bases separating them. Per the germline V gene, CDR1 is SGHTA and CDR2 is FQGNSA. The CDR3 covers 14 residues. CDR3 loop: CASSRGYAAYEQYF. In DNA form, the CDR3 reads TGTGCCAGCAGCCGGGGTTACGCCGCCTACGAGCAGTACTTC. The full variable domain, rest sourced from reference TRBV7-2 and TRBJ2-7, is GAGVSQSPSNKVTEKGKDVELRCDPISGHTALYWYRQSLGQGLEFLIYFQGNSAPDKSGLPSDRFSAERTGGSVSTLTIQRTQQEDSAVYLCASSRGYAAYEQYFGPGTRLTVT.

This clonotype was counted ten times or more. This chain links TRBV2 with TRBJ2-7, with 11 bases aligning to TRBD2. V dropped 2 bases and J dropped 3; count of bases not matched to a gene: 3. The germline V gene encodes CDR1 SNHLY and CDR2 FYNNEI. This CDR3 has 15 residues. DNA for the CDR3: TGTGCCAGCAGTGAAATCGGGACTAGCGGCTACGAGCAGTACTTC. Amino acid sequence: CASSEIGTSGYEQYF.

This chain joins TRBV6-1 and TRBJ1-6; 8 bases are a match to TRBD1. The germline CDR1 and CDR2 sequences are MNHNS and SASEGT. The V gene end was trimmed by 6 bases and the J gene end by 9 bases; junction bases not matched to a gene: 10. The CDR3 length is 15 residues. The chain's CDR3 is CASRTLDREISPLHF. For the CDR3, the DNA is TGTGCCAGCAGGACACTGGACAGGGAGATTTCACCCCTCCACTTT.

This clonotype was detected a few times. The chain joins TRBV5-6 to TRBJ2-7; 8 nucleotides line up with TRBD1. CDR3 size: 17 residues. V lost 1 base and J lost 0; bases outside the gene matches: 9. The germline gives CDR1 SGHDT, CDR2 YYEEEE. CDR3 nucleotide sequence: TGTGCCAGCAGCTTGTCCGGCGAAACAGGGGGCTCCTACGAGCAGTACTTC. Its protein is CASSLSGETGGSYEQYF.

This chain joins TRBV7-9 and TRBJ2-5, with 10 bases identical to TRBD2. V shed 1 base and J 2 bases; nucleotides not matched to a gene: 4. Germline CDR1 reads SEHNR; CDR2 reads FQNEAQ (reference sequence). The CDR3 is 16 amino acids. CDR3 in DNA: TGTGCCAGCAGCTTAGGAGGGACTAGCGTACAAGAGACCCAGTACTTC. This sequence encodes CASSLGGTSVQETQYF.

This clonotype has a handful of counts. The J gene is TRBJ2-1, the V gene TRBV6-2 or TRBV6-3, with 7 bases identical to TRBD2. Trimming at V came to 4 bases and at J to 4 bases, leaving 13 bases not matched to a gene. Germline values: CDR1 MNHEY, CDR2 SVGEGT. The CDR3 loop spans 17 amino acids. The CDR3 protein is CASSSRTSSNQYNEQFF. CDR3 DNA: TGTGCCAGCAGTTCCCGGACTAGTTCTAACCAATACAATGAGCAGTTCTTC.

In its sample, this clonotype was seen many times. The chain is built from TRBV20-1 and TRBJ2-2; D remains ambiguous. The CDR3 runs to 13 residues. Germline V gene lookup returns CDR1 DFQATT and CDR2 SNEGSKA (reference sequence). V was cut by 1 base and J by 1 base, with 4 bases left in between. The CDR3 region is CSARGRNTGELFF. The CDR3 DNA is TGCAGTGCTAGAGGACGGAACACCGGGGAGCTGTTTTTT.

This clonotype was recorded a few times. V and J are TRBV4-1 and TRBJ2-7, with D maybe TRBD1 (6 bases). Germline CDR1 is MGHRA and CDR2 is YSYEKL. The CDR3 extends over 14 amino acids. V lost 4 bases and J lost 4, with 14 bases in between. The DNA for the CDR3 is TGCGCCAGCAGCCGGAACGGACAGTTTTACGAGCAGTACTTC. It specifies CASSRNGQFYEQYF.

This clonotype was seen more than once but under ten times. The V gene is TRBV28, the J gene TRBJ2-7, with D possibly being TRBD1 (8 bases). The V gene's germline CDR1 is MDHEN and CDR2 SYDVKM. This CDR3 is 15 amino acids long. The V gene lost 8 bases and the J gene lost 3 bases, with 20 bases spanning the gap. In DNA, the CDR3 is TGTGCCAGCTGCCGGACAGGGCGGGGGATCTACGAGCAGTACTTC. Translated: CASCRTGRGIYEQYF.

This clonotype has ten or more counts. The J gene is TRBJ2-1, the V gene TRBV11-3; possibly TRBD2 for D (5 bases). The CDR3 runs to 12 residues. With 5 bases removed from V and 10 bases from J, the gap between germline ends came to 12 bases. Germline V CDR1 and CDR2: SGHNT, YENEEA. The DNA for the CDR3 is TGTGCCAGCAGCGCAGCAGGAGGCGAGCAGTTCTTC. This encodes CASSAAGGEQFF.

This clonotype has a handful of counts. The chain has TRBV11-3 and TRBJ2-1; D is possibly TRBD1 (5 bases). The germline V gene encodes CDR1 SGHNT and CDR2 YENEEA. There are 16 residues in the CDR3. V was pared by 1 base and J by 0 bases, with 10 bases between. The CDR3 DNA is TGTGCCAGCAGCTTAGGGCAGGGAACCTCCTACAATGAGCAGTTCTTC. This gives the protein CASSLGQGTSYNEQFF.

V usage is TRBV24-1 and J usage is TRBJ2-1; 9 bases match TRBD2. V gave up 9 bases and J gave up 7 bases; unmatched junction bases: 9. CDR1 is KGHDR and CDR2 is SFDVKD in the germline V gene. The CDR3 loop spans 14 amino acids. The CDR3 region has the DNA TGTGCCACCGCTGCAGGGCGGGGGGGGAATGAGCAGTTCTTC. Translated: CATAAGRGGNEQFF.

In its sample, this clonotype was seen a few times. The chain combines TRBV11-2 with TRBJ2-7, with D possibly matching TRBD1 (5 bases). With 5 bases removed from V and 0 bases from J, the gap between germline ends came to 17 bases. The CDR3 sequence is 16 residues long. CDR1 is SGHAT and CDR2 is FQNNGV in the germline V gene. In DNA form, the CDR3 reads TGTGCCAGCAGCATAGTTGTGGGGCAGCGCTCCTACGAGCAGTACTTC. Translation: CASSIVVGQRSYEQYF.

Ten or more counts support this clonotype. The chain couples TRBV20-1 to TRBJ2-5; TRBD1 might be the D (5 bases). Trimming removed 5 bases at V and 4 bases at J, with 29 bases between. Germline lookup yields CDR1 DFQATT and CDR2 SNEGSKA (reference sequence). The CDR3 extends over 18 amino acids. CDR3 residues: CSAEPPPGILPPRETQYF. The CDR3 nucleotides read TGCAGTGCTGAACCGCCCCCAGGGATACTGCCCCCCCGAGAGACCCAGTACTTC.

The chain carries TRBV4-3 and TRBJ2-1; perhaps TRBD2 as D (7 bases). There are 15 residues in the CDR3. Between the trimmed V and J ends, which lost 4 bases and 7 bases, there was a span of 17 bases. Per the germline V gene, CDR1 is LGHNA and CDR2 is YSLEER. As DNA, the CDR3 is TGCGCCAGCAGCCCAAGCGGGAAAGGGGGGAATGAGCAGTTCTTC. It encodes CASSPSGKGGNEQFF.

This clonotype was seen ten or more times. The J gene is TRBJ2-7, the V gene TRBV10-1; D ambiguous. The CDR3 spans 13 residues. In germline, CDR1 is WNHNN, CDR2 SYGVQD (reference sequence). V was clipped by 5 bases and J by 4 bases, with 12 bases between them. The CDR3 nucleotides are TGCGCCAGCAGTATAAGTCCGGCGTACGAGCAGTACTTC. This translates into CASSISPAYEQYF.

This clonotype has more than one count but fewer than ten. The chain has TRBV2 and TRBJ2-7; tentative D call: TRBD2 (5 bases). V was trimmed by 4 bases and J by 3 bases, leaving 7 bases between them. Looked up from germline, CDR1 is SNHLY and CDR2 is FYNNEI. This CDR3 comprises 12 residues. The CDR3: CASSVTNYEQYF. CDR3 DNA sequence: TGTGCCAGCAGTGTGACTAACTACGAGCAGTACTTC.

This clonotype was picked up many times. The chain is built from TRBV12-3 or TRBV12-4 and TRBJ2-1; TRBD2 aligns across 11 bases. With V trimmed by 7 bases and J by 9 bases, 8 bases remained unmatched. The CDR3 covers 14 residues. CDR3 region: CASTLLAGGSEQFF. For the CDR3, the DNA is TGTGCCAGCACCCTGCTAGCGGGAGGAAGTGAGCAGTTCTTC.